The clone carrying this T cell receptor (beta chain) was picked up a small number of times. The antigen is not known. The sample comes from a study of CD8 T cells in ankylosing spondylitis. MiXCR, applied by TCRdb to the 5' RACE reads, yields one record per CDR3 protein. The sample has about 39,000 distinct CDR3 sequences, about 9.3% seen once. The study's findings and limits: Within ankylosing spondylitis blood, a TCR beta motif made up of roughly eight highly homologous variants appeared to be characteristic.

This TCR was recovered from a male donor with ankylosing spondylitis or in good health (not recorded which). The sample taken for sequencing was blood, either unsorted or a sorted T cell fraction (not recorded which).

CDR3 bases: TGTGCCAGCAGTGCCCCCCACGGCCTAAGTTCCTACGAGCAGTACTTC. Translating gives CASSAPHGLSSYEQYF. The gene calls are TRBV2 and TRBJ2-7; D gene unclear. Trimming cost V 4 bases and J 1 base, with 17 bases left between them. CDR1 and CDR2 (germline): SNHLY, FYNNEI. The CDR3 covers 16 residues.